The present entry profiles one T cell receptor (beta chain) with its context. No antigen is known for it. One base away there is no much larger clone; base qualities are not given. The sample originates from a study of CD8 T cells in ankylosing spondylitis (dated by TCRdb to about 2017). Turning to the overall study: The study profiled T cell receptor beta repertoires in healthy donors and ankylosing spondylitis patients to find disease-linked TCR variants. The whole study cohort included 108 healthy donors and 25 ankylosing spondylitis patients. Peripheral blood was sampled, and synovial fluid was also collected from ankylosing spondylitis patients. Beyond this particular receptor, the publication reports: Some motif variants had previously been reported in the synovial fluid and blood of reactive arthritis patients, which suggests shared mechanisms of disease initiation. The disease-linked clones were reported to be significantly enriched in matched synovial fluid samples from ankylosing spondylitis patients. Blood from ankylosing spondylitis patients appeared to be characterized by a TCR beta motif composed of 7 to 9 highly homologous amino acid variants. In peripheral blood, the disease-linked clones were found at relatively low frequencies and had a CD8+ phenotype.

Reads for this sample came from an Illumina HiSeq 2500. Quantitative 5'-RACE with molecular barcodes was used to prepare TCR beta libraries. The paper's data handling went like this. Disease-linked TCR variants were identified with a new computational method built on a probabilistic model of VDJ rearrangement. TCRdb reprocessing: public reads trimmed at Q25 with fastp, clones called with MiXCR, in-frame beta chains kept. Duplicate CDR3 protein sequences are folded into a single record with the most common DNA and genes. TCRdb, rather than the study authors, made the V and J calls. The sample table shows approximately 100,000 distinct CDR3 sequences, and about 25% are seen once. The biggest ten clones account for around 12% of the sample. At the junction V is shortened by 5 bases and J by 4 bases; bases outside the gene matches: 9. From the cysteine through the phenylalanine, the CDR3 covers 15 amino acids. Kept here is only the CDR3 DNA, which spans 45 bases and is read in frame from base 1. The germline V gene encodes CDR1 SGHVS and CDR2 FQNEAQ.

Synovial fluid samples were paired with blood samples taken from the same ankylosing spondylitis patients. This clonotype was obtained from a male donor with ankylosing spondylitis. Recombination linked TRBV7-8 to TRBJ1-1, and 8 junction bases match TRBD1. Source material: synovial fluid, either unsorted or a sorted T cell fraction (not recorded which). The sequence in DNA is TGTGCCAGCAGCATAATGGACAGGGTCGGCACTGAAGCTTTCTTT. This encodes CASSIMDRVGTEAFF.